This entry features one TCR beta chain sequence. The target antigen is unknown. The data belong to a study of Ad26.COV2.S vaccination and SARS-CoV-2 variants. Profiling relied on immunoSEQ multiplex PCR, and the TCRdb table lists in-frame clones only, not all of them. This sample carries 85,000 to 95,000 clones, roughly 84% of them seen once, and the ten largest clones take roughly 15%. Study findings and constraints: Marked by substantial breadth, spike-specific CD8+ and CD4+ T cell responses were reportedly seen after vaccination. Breadth and depth estimates from TCRs may understate total T cell responses.

This CDR3 spans 15 amino acids. The ends were cut back, 4 bases at V and 1 base at J, with 11 bases in the middle. Germline CDR1 reads MNHEY; CDR2 reads SVGEGT. This clonotype originated in a human donor who had recovered from COVID-19. Sequencing was performed on peripheral blood, taken after recovery from COVID-19. The V call is TRBV6-2 or TRBV6-3, the J call TRBJ1-5, with D maybe TRBD1 (5 bases). The CDR3 region is CASSSLAGSNQPQHF. CDR3 DNA sequence: TGTGCCAGCAGTTCCCTTGCAGGGAGCAATCAGCCCCAGCATTTT.